A single TCR beta chain is shown here with its context. The data were obtained in a study of regulatory T cells in long-lasting Graves disease. Combining iRepertoire HTBI primers with Arm-PCR of CDR3 regions, the authors built TCR beta libraries. The authors' processing: Sample data revealed approximately 60 TRBV and roughly 13 TRBJ segments. TCRdb redid the calling of the multiplex PCR reads with MiXCR, one entry per CDR3 protein. TCRdb assigned the V and J calls; the authors' analysis was not used. The top ten clones hold around 18% of a sample with a few hundred thousand distinct CDR3 sequences, approximately 10% of them seen once. Specified time point: newly diagnosed GD, antithyroid drugs for less than 3 months. Following extraction of RNA from PBMCs, that RNA was used to make the TCR library. Trimming removed 1 base from V and 9 bases from J; junction bases left unmatched: 15. CDR1 is MGHRA and CDR2 is YSYEKL in the germline V gene. The CDR3 covers 16 residues.

The same data also contributed to another study, on T cells in Graves' hyperthyroidism and ophthalmopathy. From that report: The majority of expanded thyroid clonotypes above 0.001 also appeared in blood. In simple terms, a model built on 13 V-J features told ophthalmopathy apart from stable hyperthyroidism.

Source: peripheral blood mononuclear cells (PBMCs), taken at new diagnosis, from a patient treated with antithyroid drugs. This rearrangement joins TRBV4-1 to TRBJ2-7, with TRBD2 matching over 7 bases. The source is a woman between 18 and 29 years old with Graves disease. The CDR3 region is CASSQGLAGRGRRQYF. The CDR3 coding sequence is TGCGCCAGCAGCCAAGGACTAGCCGGCCGTGGTAGACGGCAGTACTTC.